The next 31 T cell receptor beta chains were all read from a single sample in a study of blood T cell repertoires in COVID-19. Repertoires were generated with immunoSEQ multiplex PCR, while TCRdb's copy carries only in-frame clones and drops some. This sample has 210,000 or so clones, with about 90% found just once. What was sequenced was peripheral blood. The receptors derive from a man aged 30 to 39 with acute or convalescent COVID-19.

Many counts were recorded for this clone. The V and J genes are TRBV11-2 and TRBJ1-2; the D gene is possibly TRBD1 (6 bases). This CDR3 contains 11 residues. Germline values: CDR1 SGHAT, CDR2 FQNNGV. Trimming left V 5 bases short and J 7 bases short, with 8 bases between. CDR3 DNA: TGTGCCAGCAGCGGGGGCCCTGGCTACACCTTC. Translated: CASSGGPGYTF.

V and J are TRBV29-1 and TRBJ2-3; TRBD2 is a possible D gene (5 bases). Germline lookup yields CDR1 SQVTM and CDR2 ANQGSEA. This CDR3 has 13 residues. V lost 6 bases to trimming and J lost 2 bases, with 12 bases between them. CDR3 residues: CSVPASHTDTQYF. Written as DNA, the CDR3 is TGCAGCGTACCGGCTAGCCACACAGATACGCAGTATTTT.

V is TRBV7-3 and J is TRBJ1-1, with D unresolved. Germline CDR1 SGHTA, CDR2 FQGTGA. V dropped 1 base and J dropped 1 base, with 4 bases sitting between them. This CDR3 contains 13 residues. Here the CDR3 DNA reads TGTGCCAGCAGCTTAAGGAGGAACACTGAAGCTTTCTTT. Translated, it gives CASSLRRNTEAFF.

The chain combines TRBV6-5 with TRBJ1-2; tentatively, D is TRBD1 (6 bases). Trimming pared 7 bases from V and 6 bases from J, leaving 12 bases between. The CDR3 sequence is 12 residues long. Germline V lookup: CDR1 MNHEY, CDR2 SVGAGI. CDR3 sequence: CASIGTRNGYTF. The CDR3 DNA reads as TGTGCCAGCATCGGGACACGGAATGGCTACACCTTC.

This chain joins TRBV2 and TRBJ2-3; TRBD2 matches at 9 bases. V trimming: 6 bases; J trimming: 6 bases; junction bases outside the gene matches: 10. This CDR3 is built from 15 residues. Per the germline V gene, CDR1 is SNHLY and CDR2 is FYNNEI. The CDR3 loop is CASRVLAGTSDTQYF. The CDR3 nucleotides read TGTGCCAGCAGAGTCCTAGCGGGGACCTCGGATACGCAGTATTTT. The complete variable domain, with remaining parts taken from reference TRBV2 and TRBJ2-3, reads EPEVTQTPSHQVTQMGQEVILRCVPISNHLYFYWYRQILGQKVEFLVSFYNNEISEKSEIFDDQFSVERPDGSNFTLKIRSTKLEDSAMYFCASRVLAGTSDTQYFGPGTRLTVL.

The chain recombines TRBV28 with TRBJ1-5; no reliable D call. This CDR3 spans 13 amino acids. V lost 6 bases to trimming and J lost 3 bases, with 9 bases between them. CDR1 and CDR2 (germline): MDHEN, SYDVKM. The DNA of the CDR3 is TGTGCCAGCAGCGTCAGTATCAATCAGCCCCAGCATTTT. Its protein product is CASSVSINQPQHF.

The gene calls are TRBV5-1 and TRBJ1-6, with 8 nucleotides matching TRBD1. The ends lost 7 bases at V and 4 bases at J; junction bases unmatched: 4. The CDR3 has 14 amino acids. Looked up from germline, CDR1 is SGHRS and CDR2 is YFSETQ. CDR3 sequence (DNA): TGCGCCAGCGCCGGGACAGGTTATAATTCACCCCTCCACTTT. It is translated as CASAGTGYNSPLHF.

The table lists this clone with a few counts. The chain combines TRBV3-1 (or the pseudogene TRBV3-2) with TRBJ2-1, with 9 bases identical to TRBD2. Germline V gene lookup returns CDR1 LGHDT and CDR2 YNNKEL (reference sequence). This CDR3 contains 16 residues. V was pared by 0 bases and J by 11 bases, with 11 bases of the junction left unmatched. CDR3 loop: CASSQDLRAGGQKQFF. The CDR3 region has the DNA TGTGCCAGCAGCCAAGATCTGCGAGCGGGGGGCCAAAAGCAGTTCTTC.

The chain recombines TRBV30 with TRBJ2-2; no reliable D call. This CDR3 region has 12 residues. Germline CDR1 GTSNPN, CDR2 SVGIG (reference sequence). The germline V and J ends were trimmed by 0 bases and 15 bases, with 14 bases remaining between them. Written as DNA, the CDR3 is TGTGCCTGGAGTGTACCCCAAGCCAAGATGTTTTTT. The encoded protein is CAWSVPQAKMFF.

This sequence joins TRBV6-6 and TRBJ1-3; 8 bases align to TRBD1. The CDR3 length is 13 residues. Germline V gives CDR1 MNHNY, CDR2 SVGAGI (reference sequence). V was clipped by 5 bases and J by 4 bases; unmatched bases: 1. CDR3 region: CASSRDRGNTIYF. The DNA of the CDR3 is TGTGCCAGCAGTCGGGACAGGGGAAACACCATATATTTT.

The CDR3 DNA reads as TGTGCCAGCACCAAAGGGACGGAGGTCCAAGAGACCCAGTACTTC. Amino acid sequence: CASTKGTEVQETQYF. J is TRBJ2-5 and V is TRBV7-9; the D call may be TRBD1 or TRBD2 (5 bases each). The germline V gene encodes CDR1 SEHNR and CDR2 FQNEAQ (reference sequence). The CDR3 extends over 15 amino acids. Deletions cut 7 bases from V and 1 base from J, with 16 bases between.

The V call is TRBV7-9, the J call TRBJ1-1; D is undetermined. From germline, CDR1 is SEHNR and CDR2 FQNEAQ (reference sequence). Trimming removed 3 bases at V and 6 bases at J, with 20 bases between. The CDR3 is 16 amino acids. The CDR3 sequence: CASSFVPGSTGAEAFF. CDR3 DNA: TGTGCCAGCAGCTTCGTTCCAGGAAGCACCGGGGCTGAAGCTTTCTTT.

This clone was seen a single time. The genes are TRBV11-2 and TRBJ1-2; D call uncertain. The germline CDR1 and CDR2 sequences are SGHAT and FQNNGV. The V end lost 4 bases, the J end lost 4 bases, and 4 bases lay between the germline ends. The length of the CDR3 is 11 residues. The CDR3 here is CASSSGYGYTF. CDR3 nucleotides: TGTGCCAGCAGCTCGGGCTATGGCTACACCTTC.

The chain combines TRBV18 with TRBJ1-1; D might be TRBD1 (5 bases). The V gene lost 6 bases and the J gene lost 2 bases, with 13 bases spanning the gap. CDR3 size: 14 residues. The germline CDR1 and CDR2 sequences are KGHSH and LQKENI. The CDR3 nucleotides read TGTGCCAGCTCCGAACAGGCACAAAACACTGAAGCTTTCTTT. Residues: CASSEQAQNTEAFF.

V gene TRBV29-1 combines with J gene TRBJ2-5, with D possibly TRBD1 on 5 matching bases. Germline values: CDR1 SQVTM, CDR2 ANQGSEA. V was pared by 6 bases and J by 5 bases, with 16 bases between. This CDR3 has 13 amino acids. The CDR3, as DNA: TGCAGCGTCCCGGGTGGGGCAGGGGAGACCCAGTACTTC. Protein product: CSVPGGAGETQYF.

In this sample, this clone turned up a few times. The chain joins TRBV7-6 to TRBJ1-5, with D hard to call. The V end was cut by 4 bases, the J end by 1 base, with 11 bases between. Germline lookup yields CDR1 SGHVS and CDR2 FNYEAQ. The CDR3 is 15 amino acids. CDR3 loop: CASSSQFGSNQPQHF. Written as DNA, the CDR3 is TGTGCCAGCAGCTCCCAATTCGGGAGCAATCAGCCCCAGCATTTT.

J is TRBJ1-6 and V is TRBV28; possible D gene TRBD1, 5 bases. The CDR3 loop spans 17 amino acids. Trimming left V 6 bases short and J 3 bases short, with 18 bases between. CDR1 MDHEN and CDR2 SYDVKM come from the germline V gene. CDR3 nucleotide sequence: TGTGCCAGCAGCGGCCCCCCCTTGACAGTCTATAATTCACCCCTCCACTTT. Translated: CASSGPPLTVYNSPLHF.

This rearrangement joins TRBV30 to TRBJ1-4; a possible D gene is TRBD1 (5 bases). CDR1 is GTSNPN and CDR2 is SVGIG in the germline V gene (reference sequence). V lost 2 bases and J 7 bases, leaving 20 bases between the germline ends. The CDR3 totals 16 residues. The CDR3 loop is CAWSLAGRPSREKLFF. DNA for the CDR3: TGTGCCTGGAGTTTGGCGGGACGCCCTTCGCGTGAAAAACTGTTTTTT.

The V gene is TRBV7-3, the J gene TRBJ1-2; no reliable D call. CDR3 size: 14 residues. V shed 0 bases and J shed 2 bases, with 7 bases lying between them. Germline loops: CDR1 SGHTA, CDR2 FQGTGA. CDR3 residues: CASSLTPGNYGYTF. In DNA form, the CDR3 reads TGTGCCAGCAGCTTAACGCCCGGGAACTATGGCTACACCTTC.

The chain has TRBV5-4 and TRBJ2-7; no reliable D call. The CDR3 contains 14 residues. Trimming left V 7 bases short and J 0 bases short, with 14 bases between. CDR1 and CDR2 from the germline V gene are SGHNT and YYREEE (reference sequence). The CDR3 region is CASETTPSSYEQYF. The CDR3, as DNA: TGTGCCAGCGAGACGACACCGAGCTCCTACGAGCAGTACTTC.

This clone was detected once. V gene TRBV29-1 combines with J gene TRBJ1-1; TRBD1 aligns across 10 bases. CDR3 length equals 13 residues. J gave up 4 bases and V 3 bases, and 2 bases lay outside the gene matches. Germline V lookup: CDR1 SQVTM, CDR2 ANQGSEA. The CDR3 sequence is CSVDGQGGTEAFF. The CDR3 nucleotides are TGCAGCGTTGATGGACAGGGGGGCACTGAAGCTTTCTTT. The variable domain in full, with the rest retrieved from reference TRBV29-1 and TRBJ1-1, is SAVISQKPSRDICQRGTSLTIQCQVDSQVTMMFWYRQQPGQSLTLIATANQGSEATYESGFVIDKFPISRPNLTFSTLTVSNMSPEDSSIYLCSVDGQGGTEAFFGQGTRLTVV.

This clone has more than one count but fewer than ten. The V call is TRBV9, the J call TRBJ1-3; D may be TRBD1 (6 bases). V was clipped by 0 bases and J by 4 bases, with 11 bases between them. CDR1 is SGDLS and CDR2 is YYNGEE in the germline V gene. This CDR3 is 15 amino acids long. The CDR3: CASSVGGQSGNTIYF. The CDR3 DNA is TGTGCCAGCAGCGTAGGAGGACAGTCCGGAAACACCATATATTTT. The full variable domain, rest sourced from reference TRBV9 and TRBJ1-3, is DSGVTQTPKHLITATGQRVTLRCSPRSGDLSVYWYQQSLDQGLQFLIQYYNGEERAKGNILERFSAQQFPDLHSELNLSSLELGDSALYFCASSVGGQSGNTIYFGEGSWLTVV.

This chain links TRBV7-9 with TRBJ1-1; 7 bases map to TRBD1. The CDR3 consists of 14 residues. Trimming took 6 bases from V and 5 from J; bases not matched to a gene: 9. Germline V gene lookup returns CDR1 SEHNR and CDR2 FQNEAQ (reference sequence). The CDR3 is CASSHQGVGTEAFF. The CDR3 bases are TGTGCCAGCAGTCACCAGGGGGTGGGGACTGAAGCTTTCTTT.

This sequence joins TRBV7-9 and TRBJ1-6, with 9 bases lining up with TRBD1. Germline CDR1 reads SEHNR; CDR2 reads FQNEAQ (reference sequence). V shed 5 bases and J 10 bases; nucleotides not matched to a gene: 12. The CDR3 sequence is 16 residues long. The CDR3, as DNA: TGTGCCAGCAGCCCCAATGCCGGGACAGGGTTGTCACCCCTCCACTTT. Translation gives CASSPNAGTGLSPLHF.

The CDR3 loop is CASSKPGIRYNSPLHF. The CDR3 region has the DNA TGTGCCAGCAGTAAGCCAGGGATTAGATATAATTCACCCCTCCACTTT. The rearrangement joins TRBV28 to TRBJ1-6, with D perhaps matching TRBD1 (5 bases). CDR3 size: 16 residues. Trimming cost V 5 bases and J 4 bases, with 15 bases left between them. Germline CDR1 reads MDHEN; CDR2 reads SYDVKM. The full variable domain, rest sourced from reference TRBV28 and TRBJ1-6, is DVKVTQSSRYLVKRTGEKVFLECVQDMDHENMFWYRQDPGLGLRLIYFSYDVKMKEKGDIPEGYSVSREKKERFSLILESASTNQTSMYLCASSKPGIRYNSPLHFGNGTRLTVT.

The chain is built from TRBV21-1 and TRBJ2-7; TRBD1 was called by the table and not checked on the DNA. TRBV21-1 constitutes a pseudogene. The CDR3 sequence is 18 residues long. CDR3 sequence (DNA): TGTGCCAGCAGCAAATTATTCCTTTATGGGACAGAAGACTACGAGCAGTACTTC. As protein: CASSKLFLYGTEDYEQYF.

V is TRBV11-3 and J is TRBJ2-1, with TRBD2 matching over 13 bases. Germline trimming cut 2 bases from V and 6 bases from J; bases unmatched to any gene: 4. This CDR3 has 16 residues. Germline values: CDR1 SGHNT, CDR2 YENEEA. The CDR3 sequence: CASSLRGLAGTNEQFF. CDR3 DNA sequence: TGTGCCAGCAGCTTAAGGGGACTAGCGGGAACCAATGAGCAGTTCTTC. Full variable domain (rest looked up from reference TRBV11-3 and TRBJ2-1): EAGVVQSPRYKIIEKKQPVAFWCNPISGHNTLYWYLQNLGQGPELLIRYENEEAVDDSQLPKDRFSAERLKGVDSTLKIQPAELGDSAVYLCASSLRGLAGTNEQFFGPGTRLTVL.

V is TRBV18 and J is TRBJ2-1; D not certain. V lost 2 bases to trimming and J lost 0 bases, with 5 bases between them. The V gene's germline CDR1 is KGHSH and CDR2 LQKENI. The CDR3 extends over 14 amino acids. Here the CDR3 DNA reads TGTGCCAGCTCACCATACAGCTCCTACAATGAGCAGTTCTTC. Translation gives CASSPYSSYNEQFF.

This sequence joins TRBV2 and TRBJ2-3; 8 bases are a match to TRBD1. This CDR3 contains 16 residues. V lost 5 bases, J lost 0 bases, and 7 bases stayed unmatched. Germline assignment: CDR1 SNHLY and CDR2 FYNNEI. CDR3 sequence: CASSRYRQGSTDTQYF. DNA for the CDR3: TGTGCCAGCAGTCGCTACAGACAGGGGAGCACAGATACGCAGTATTTT.

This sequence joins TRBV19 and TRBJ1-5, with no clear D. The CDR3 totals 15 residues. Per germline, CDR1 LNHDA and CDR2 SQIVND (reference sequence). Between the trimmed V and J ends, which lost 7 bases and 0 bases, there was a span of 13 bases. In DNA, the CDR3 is TGTGCCAGTACCCGATTAGCCCTTAGCAATCAGCCCCAGCATTTT. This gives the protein CASTRLALSNQPQHF. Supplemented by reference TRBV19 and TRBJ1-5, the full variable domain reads DGGITQSPKYLFRKEGQNVTLSCEQNLNHDAMYWYRQDPGQGLRLIYYSQIVNDFQKGDIAEGYSVSREKKESFPLTVTSAQKNPTAFYLCASTRLALSNQPQHFGDGTRLSIL.

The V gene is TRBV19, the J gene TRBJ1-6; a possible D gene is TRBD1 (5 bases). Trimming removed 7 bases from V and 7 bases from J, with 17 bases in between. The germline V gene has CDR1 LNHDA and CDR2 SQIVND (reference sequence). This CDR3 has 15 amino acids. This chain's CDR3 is CASTRDSSWNSPLHF. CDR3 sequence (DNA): TGTGCCAGTACTCGTGACAGTTCCTGGAATTCACCCCTCCACTTT.